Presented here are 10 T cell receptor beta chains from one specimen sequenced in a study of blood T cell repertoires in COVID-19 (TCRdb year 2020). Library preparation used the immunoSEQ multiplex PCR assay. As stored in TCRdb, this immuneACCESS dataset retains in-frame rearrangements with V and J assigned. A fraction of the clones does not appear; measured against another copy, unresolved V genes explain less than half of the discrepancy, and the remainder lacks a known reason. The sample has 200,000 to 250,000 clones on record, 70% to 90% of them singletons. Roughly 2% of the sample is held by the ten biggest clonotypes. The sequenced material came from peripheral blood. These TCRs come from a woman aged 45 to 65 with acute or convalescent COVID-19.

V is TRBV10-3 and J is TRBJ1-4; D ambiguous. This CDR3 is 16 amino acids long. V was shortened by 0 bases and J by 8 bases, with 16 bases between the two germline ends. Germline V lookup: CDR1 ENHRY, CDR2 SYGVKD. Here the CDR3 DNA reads TGTGCCATCAGTGAGTCAGGCGGGCAGAAGGGAGAAAAACTGTTTTTT. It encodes CAISESGGQKGEKLFF.

CDR3 residues: CASSPVGGPGGYEQYF. The CDR3 nucleotides read TGTGCCAGCTCACCGGTCGGAGGACCAGGGGGCTACGAGCAGTACTTC. The chain has TRBV18 and TRBJ2-7; 7 nucleotides line up with TRBD1. J was trimmed by 3 bases and V by 3 bases; bases with no gene match: 11. Germline CDR1 reads KGHSH; CDR2 reads LQKENI. CDR3 length equals 16 residues.

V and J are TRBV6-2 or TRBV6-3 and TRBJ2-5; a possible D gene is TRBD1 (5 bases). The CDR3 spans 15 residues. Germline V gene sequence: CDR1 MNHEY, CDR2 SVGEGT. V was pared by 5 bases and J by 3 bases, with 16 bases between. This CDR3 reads CASSPQDGRKETQYF. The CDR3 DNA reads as TGTGCCAGCAGTCCACAGGACGGTAGAAAAGAGACCCAGTACTTC.

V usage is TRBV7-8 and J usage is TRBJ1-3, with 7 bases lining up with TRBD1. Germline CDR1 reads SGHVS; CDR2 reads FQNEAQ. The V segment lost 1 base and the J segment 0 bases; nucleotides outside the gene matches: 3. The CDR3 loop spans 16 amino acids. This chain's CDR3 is CASSLEGAHSGNTIYF. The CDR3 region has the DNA TGTGCCAGCAGCTTAGAGGGGGCTCACTCTGGAAACACCATATATTTT. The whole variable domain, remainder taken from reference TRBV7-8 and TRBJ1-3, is GAGVSQSPRYKVAKRGQDVALRCDPISGHVSLFWYQQALGQGPEFLTYFQNEAQLDKSGLPSDRFFAERPEGSVSTLKIQRTQQEDSAVYLCASSLEGAHSGNTIYFGEGSWLTVV.

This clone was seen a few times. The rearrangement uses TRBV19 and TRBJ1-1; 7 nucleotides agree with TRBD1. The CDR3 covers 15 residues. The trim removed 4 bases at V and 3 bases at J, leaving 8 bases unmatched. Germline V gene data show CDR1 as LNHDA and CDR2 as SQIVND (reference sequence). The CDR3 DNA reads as TGTGCCAGTAGTAAAACAGGGGTGACGGACACTGAAGCTTTCTTT. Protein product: CASSKTGVTDTEAFF.

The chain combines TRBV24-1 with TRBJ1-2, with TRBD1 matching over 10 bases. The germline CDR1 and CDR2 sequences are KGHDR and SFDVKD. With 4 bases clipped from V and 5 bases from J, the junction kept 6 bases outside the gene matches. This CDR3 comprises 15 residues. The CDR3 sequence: CATSETGTGEYGYTF. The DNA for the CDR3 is TGTGCCACCAGTGAAACCGGGACAGGGGAGTATGGCTACACCTTC.

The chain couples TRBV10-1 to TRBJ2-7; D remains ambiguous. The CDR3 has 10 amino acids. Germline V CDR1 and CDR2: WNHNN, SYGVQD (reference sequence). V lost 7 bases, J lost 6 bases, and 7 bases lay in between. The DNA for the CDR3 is TGCGCCAGCATGGCTTGCGAGCAGTACTTC. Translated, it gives CASMACEQYF.

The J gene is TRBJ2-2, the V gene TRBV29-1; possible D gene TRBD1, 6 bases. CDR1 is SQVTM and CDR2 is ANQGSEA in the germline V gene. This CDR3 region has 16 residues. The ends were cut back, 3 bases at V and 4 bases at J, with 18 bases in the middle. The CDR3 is CSVDAGAPSGTGELFF. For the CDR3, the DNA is TGCAGCGTTGACGCAGGGGCCCCTTCGGGCACCGGGGAGCTGTTTTTT.

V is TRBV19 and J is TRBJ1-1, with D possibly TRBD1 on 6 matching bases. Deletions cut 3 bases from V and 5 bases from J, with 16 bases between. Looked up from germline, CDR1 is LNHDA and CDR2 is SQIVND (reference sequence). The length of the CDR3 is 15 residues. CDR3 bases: TGTGCCAGTAGTATTCCCGGGAGGGGGGTTACTGAAGCTTTCTTT. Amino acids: CASSIPGRGVTEAFF.

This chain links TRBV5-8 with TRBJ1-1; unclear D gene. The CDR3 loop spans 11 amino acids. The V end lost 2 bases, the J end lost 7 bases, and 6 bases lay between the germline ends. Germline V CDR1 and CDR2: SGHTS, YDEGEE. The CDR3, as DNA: TGTGCCAGCAGCTTTACCGGTGAAGCTTTCTTT. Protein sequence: CASSFTGEAFF.